These 30 T cell receptor beta chains came from one sample sequenced in a study of blood T cell repertoires in COVID-19. TCRdb's copy holds only in-frame clones and misses some; the assay was immunoSEQ multiplex PCR. The top ten hold 1.1% of the sample, which has some 150,000 clones, 70% to 90% seen once. Sample: peripheral blood. The receptor set was obtained from a man aged 35 to 55 with acute or convalescent COVID-19.

V and J are TRBV6-1 and TRBJ2-1; no clear D. Per the germline V gene, CDR1 is MNHNS and CDR2 is SASEGT. Trimming took off 3 bases at V and 7 bases at J, with 13 bases between the two ends. The CDR3 is made up of 14 amino acids. The CDR3 region is CASSDLPNVNEQFF. CDR3 bases: TGTGCCAGCAGTGATCTACCGAACGTAAATGAGCAGTTCTTC.

The chain links TRBV7-9 to TRBJ2-5; TRBD1 aligns across 7 bases. This CDR3 contains 15 residues. The V and J ends lost 4 bases and 0 bases, in that order; junction bases with no gene match: 5. In germline, CDR1 is SEHNR, CDR2 FQNEAQ (reference sequence). CDR3 protein: CASSSRDSYQETQYF. The CDR3 bases are TGTGCCAGCAGCTCACGGGACAGCTACCAAGAGACCCAGTACTTC.

This rearrangement joins TRBV19 to TRBJ1-5; D gene uncertain. From germline, CDR1 is LNHDA and CDR2 SQIVND (reference sequence). There are 13 residues in the CDR3. Trimming stripped 2 bases from V and 5 bases from J, with 7 bases between. CDR3 bases: TGTGCCAGTAGTATACAGGCGTATCAGCCCCAGCATTTT. Protein sequence: CASSIQAYQPQHF.

The V and J genes are TRBV4-3 and TRBJ2-2; TRBD2 aligns across 7 bases. CDR3 length: 17 residues. J lost 6 bases, V lost 1 base, and 11 bases had no gene match. CDR1 LGHNA and CDR2 YSLEER come from the germline V gene. As DNA, the CDR3 is TGCGCCAGCAGCCAAGCGTTAGGACTAGATATATCCGGGGAGCTGTTTTTT. As protein: CASSQALGLDISGELFF.

This chain uses TRBV27 with TRBJ1-5; D possibly corresponds to TRBD1 (6 bases). Germline V gene lookup returns CDR1 MNHEY and CDR2 SMNVEV (reference sequence). V was clipped by 5 bases and J by 2 bases, with 16 bases between them. The length of the CDR3 is 16 residues. This CDR3 is CASSPWIGQRNQPQHF. Here the CDR3 DNA reads TGTGCCAGCAGTCCATGGATAGGACAGCGCAATCAGCCCCAGCATTTT.

The J gene is TRBJ2-3, the V gene TRBV11-3; tentative D call: TRBD1 (5 bases). Trimming shortened V by 5 bases and J by 4 bases, and 22 bases separated the two germline ends. CDR3 length: 17 amino acids. Germline-derived CDR1 and CDR2 are SGHNT and YENEEA. Here the CDR3 reads CASSPGPRASGPDTQYF. In nucleotides, the CDR3 is TGTGCCAGCAGCCCAGGGCCGAGAGCATCCGGTCCAGATACGCAGTATTTT.

The chain has TRBV18 and TRBJ1-2; D remains unclear. V dropped 3 bases and J dropped 7 bases, with 9 bases sitting between them. The CDR3 loop spans 12 amino acids. Germline CDR1 is KGHSH and CDR2 is LQKENI. The CDR3 region is CASSPLPGGYTF. For the CDR3, the DNA is TGTGCCAGCTCACCTTTACCGGGTGGCTACACCTTC.

The chain joins TRBV4-2 to TRBJ2-3, with a tentative D call TRBD2 (7 bases). The CDR3 loop spans 17 amino acids. In germline, CDR1 is LGHNA, CDR2 YNFKEQ. Trimming left V 3 bases short and J 4 bases short, with 20 bases between. CDR3 protein: CASSQTGGGGRSDTQYF. For the CDR3, the DNA is TGTGCCAGCAGCCAGACCGGAGGGGGGGGGAGATCAGATACGCAGTATTTT.

The chain couples TRBV14 to TRBJ1-1; unclear D gene. CDR1 and CDR2 (germline): SGHDN, FVKESK. The CDR3 loop spans 15 amino acids. Trimming took off 0 bases at V and 4 bases at J, with 12 bases between the two ends. The CDR3 spells CASSQEAPGITEAFF. For the CDR3, the DNA is TGTGCCAGCAGCCAAGAAGCCCCGGGTATCACTGAAGCTTTCTTT.

The CDR3 reads CSASRGGARETQYF. DNA for the CDR3: TGCAGTGCCAGTAGAGGGGGGGCTAGGGAGACCCAGTACTTC. The chain employs TRBV20-1 and TRBJ2-5; possibly TRBD2 for D (7 bases). CDR3 length: 14 residues. The V and J ends lost 6 bases and 5 bases respectively, with 19 bases between them. Germline V gene data show CDR1 as DFQATT and CDR2 as SNEGSKA (reference sequence).

The CDR3 DNA is TGCGCCAGCAGCCAAGAACAGGGATTGAACTATGGCTACACCTTC. Its protein is CASSQEQGLNYGYTF. The chain recombines TRBV4-1 with TRBJ1-2, with a tentative D call TRBD1 (6 bases). In germline, CDR1 is MGHRA, CDR2 YSYEKL. Trimming removed 0 bases from V and 2 bases from J, with 10 bases in between. The CDR3 extends over 15 amino acids.

This clone turned up a few times. The CDR3 DNA reads TGTGCCAGCAGTATTACAGGGGGGAACACTGAAGCTTTCTTT. It yields the protein CASSITGGNTEAFF. The chain has TRBV7-3 and TRBJ1-1, with 8 bases that match TRBD1. With 6 bases clipped from V and 1 base from J, the junction kept 4 bases outside the gene matches. The CDR3 runs 14 residues. The germline gives CDR1 SGHTA, CDR2 FQGTGA.

The V and J genes are TRBV11-2 and TRBJ1-1; D remains ambiguous. Germline lookup yields CDR1 SGHAT and CDR2 FQNNGV. Trimming pared 4 bases from V and 3 bases from J, leaving 12 bases between. CDR3 size: 14 residues. CDR3 nucleotide sequence: TGTGCCAGCAGCTCGAGGGCGGCGGACACTGAAGCTTTCTTT. This encodes CASSSRAADTEAFF.

This clone came up a few times. The chain is built from TRBV5-6 and TRBJ1-1, with D perhaps TRBD1 (5 bases). Germline values: CDR1 SGHDT, CDR2 YYEEEE. Between the trimmed V and J ends, which lost 4 bases and 1 base, there was a span of 8 bases. This CDR3 comprises 13 residues. CDR3 in DNA: TGTGCCAGCAGCGCGACAGCGAACACTGAAGCTTTCTTT. Protein sequence: CASSATANTEAFF.

The chain combines TRBV6-1 with TRBJ2-3, with TRBD2 matching 12 bases. V gave up 6 bases and J gave up 3 bases; unmatched junction bases: 4. The CDR3 runs to 15 residues. Per the germline V gene, CDR1 is MNHNS and CDR2 is SASEGT. CDR3 bases: TGTGCCAGCAGGACTGGACTAGCGGGGACAGATACGCAGTATTTT. Its translation is CASRTGLAGTDTQYF.

This sequence joins TRBV18 and TRBJ2-7; D ambiguous. The germline V and J ends were trimmed by 5 bases and 0 bases, with 5 bases remaining between them. The CDR3 totals 12 residues. Germline V CDR1 and CDR2: KGHSH, LQKENI. The CDR3 coding sequence is TGTGCCAGCTCAACAGTCTCCTACGAGCAGTACTTC. Encoded protein: CASSTVSYEQYF.

V gene TRBV10-3 combines with J gene TRBJ1-3; D is uncertain. CDR3 length: 12 residues. Trimming stripped 7 bases from V and 4 bases from J, with 8 bases between. Germline V CDR1 and CDR2: ENHRY, SYGVKD. CDR3 sequence reads: CAIIGGGNTIYF. CDR3 sequence (DNA): TGTGCCATCATTGGAGGGGGAAACACCATATATTTT.

The rearrangement links TRBV11-2 to TRBJ1-2; D may be TRBD1 (6 bases). This CDR3 contains 13 residues. V dropped 5 bases and J dropped 1 base, with 8 bases sitting between them. The germline V gene has CDR1 SGHAT and CDR2 FQNNGV. This CDR3 is CASSRDNNYGYTF. The CDR3 DNA is TGTGCCAGCAGCCGGGACAATAACTATGGCTACACCTTC.

The genes are TRBV7-9 and TRBJ2-5, with 7 bases that match TRBD2. V gave up 1 base and J gave up 3 bases; unmatched junction bases: 2. Germline values: CDR1 SEHNR, CDR2 FQNEAQ (reference sequence). This CDR3 is 14 amino acids long. CDR3 nucleotides: TGTGCCAGCAGCTTAGTCGCGGGAGAAGAGACCCAGTACTTC. Protein: CASSLVAGEETQYF.

J is TRBJ1-6 and V is TRBV7-2; the D gene is possibly TRBD1 (6 bases). Deletions cut 8 bases from V and 7 bases from J, with 18 bases between. The CDR3 is 15 amino acids. Germline V gene data show CDR1 as SGHTA and CDR2 as FQGNSA. CDR3 residues: CASRKGGSENSPLHF. CDR3 coding DNA: TGTGCCAGCCGCAAAGGGGGAAGCGAGAATTCACCCCTCCACTTT.

The rearrangement uses TRBV28 and TRBJ1-2; D possibly corresponds to TRBD1 (6 bases). V was trimmed by 6 bases and J by 3 bases, leaving 17 bases between them. The CDR3 is 15 residues long. CDR1 and CDR2 from the germline V gene are MDHEN and SYDVKM. CDR3 DNA sequence: TGTGCCAGCAGGGGGGGGGCGCAAAGGTACTATGGCTACACCTTC. Protein product: CASRGGAQRYYGYTF.

The chain links TRBV4-3 to TRBJ2-2; D may be TRBD2 (7 bases). The ends were cut back, 0 bases at V and 1 base at J, with 12 bases in the middle. The CDR3 is made up of 17 amino acids. Germline V lookup: CDR1 LGHNA, CDR2 YSLEER. The CDR3 coding sequence is TGCGCCAGCAGCCAAGAGTGGGGGGGCTGGAACACCGGGGAGCTGTTTTTT. Translating gives CASSQEWGGWNTGELFF.

This chain connects TRBV6-5 to TRBJ1-1; 8 bases are a match to TRBD1. Germline assignment: CDR1 MNHEY and CDR2 SVGAGI. V shed 2 bases and J 8 bases; nucleotides not matched to a gene: 4. This CDR3 is built from 13 residues. The CDR3 spells CASSYGQGREAFF. In DNA, the CDR3 is TGTGCCAGCAGTTACGGACAGGGCCGAGAAGCTTTCTTT.

This chain joins TRBV10-1 and TRBJ2-6; D gene uncertain. Per germline, CDR1 WNHNN and CDR2 SYGVQD (reference sequence). The V and J ends lost 10 bases and 1 base respectively, with 8 bases between them. This CDR3 has 13 amino acids. The CDR3 DNA reads as TGCGCCATTTTGAGATCTGGGGCCAACGTCCTGACTTTC. Its translation is CAILRSGANVLTF.

The chain recombines TRBV10-3 with TRBJ1-1, with D perhaps matching TRBD1 (5 bases). The V end lost 10 bases, the J end lost 0 bases, and 18 bases lay between the germline ends. Germline V gives CDR1 ENHRY, CDR2 SYGVKD. The CDR3 covers 15 residues. The CDR3 bases are TGTGCCACCCGTGGGGGGGAGGTCATGAACACTGAAGCTTTCTTT. Translating gives CATRGGEVMNTEAFF.

V usage is TRBV3-1 (or the pseudogene TRBV3-2) and J usage is TRBJ1-4; D may be TRBD1 (6 bases). Trimming pared 1 base from V and 7 bases from J, leaving 16 bases between. Germline V CDR1 and CDR2: LGHDT, YNNKEL (reference sequence). This CDR3 comprises 16 residues. In DNA form, the CDR3 reads TGTGCCAGCAGCCAAGGGGGGCCCCAGGTCGGTGAAAAACTGTTTTTT. Residues: CASSQGGPQVGEKLFF.

This sequence joins TRBV18 and TRBJ2-1; TRBD2 matches 7 bases. V was clipped by 1 base and J by 4 bases; unmatched bases: 7. The CDR3 has 16 residues. Germline lookup yields CDR1 KGHSH and CDR2 LQKENI. The CDR3 sequence: CASSPQRGDFYNEQFF. CDR3 sequence (DNA): TGTGCCAGCTCACCACAACGGGGGGATTTTTACAATGAGCAGTTCTTC. The variable domain in full, with the rest retrieved from reference TRBV18 and TRBJ2-1, is NAGVMQNPRHLVRRRGQEARLRCSPMKGHSHVYWYRQLPEEGLKFMVYLQKENIIDESGMPKERFSAEFPKEGPSILRIQQVVRGDSAAYFCASSPQRGDFYNEQFFGPGTRLTVL.

The chain uses TRBV19 and TRBJ1-1; 8 nucleotides match TRBD1. Germline CDR1 is LNHDA and CDR2 is SQIVND (reference sequence). The ends lost 3 bases at V and 1 base at J; junction bases unmatched: 4. The CDR3 has 15 amino acids. The CDR3 nucleotides are TGTGCCAGTAGTATTCCTGGACAGGGGAACACTGAAGCTTTCTTT. As protein: CASSIPGQGNTEAFF.

The CDR3 coding sequence is TGTGCCAGCAGTTTTCGGCAGGGGCTTGACGAGCAGTACTTC. As protein: CASSFRQGLDEQYF. The chain uses TRBV27 and TRBJ2-7; a possible D gene is TRBD1 (6 bases). The V and J ends lost 3 bases and 5 bases respectively, with 14 bases between them. Germline V gene data show CDR1 as MNHEY and CDR2 as SMNVEV (reference sequence). The CDR3 is 14 residues long.

V and J are TRBV5-1 and TRBJ2-2; TRBD1 might be the D (5 bases). CDR1 and CDR2 (germline): SGHRS, YFSETQ. V was clipped by 6 bases and J by 0 bases, with 9 bases between them. The CDR3 extends over 14 amino acids. CDR3 loop: CASKDNANTGELFF. The CDR3 DNA reads TGCGCCAGCAAGGACAACGCGAACACCGGGGAGCTGTTTTTT.